Shown below are 8 T cell receptor beta chains from a single sample sequenced in a study of blood T cell repertoires in COVID-19. The repertoire was sequenced with immunoSEQ multiplex PCR; TCRdb's copy has only in-frame clones and lacks some. The sample has roughly 140,000 clones, 75% to 85% seen once. Material: peripheral blood. The receptors were gathered from a human donor with acute or convalescent COVID-19. The donor label of this sample is uncertain.

The gene calls are TRBV1 and TRBJ2-1; the D segment call TRBD2 is taken from the table without a DNA check. TRBV1 is a pseudogene. The CDR3 is 18 residues long. CDR3 sequence: CTSSQVWRGSPSYNEQFF. The DNA of the CDR3 is TGCACCAGCAGCCAAGTCTGGCGGGGTTCCCCCTCCTACAATGAGCAGTTCTTC.

V and J are TRBV7-2 and TRBJ1-5, with D unclear. This CDR3 is built from 11 residues. The germline V gene has CDR1 SGHTA and CDR2 FQGNSA. Trimming cost V 5 bases and J 6 bases, with 5 bases left between them. The CDR3 spells CASSGRQPQHF. The CDR3 DNA reads as TGTGCCAGCAGCGGCCGTCAGCCCCAGCATTTT.

This chain connects TRBV3-1 (or the pseudogene TRBV3-2) to TRBJ1-1; 9 bases are shared with TRBD1. Germline V lookup: CDR1 LGHDT, CDR2 YNNKEL (reference sequence). The CDR3 has 16 amino acids. V lost 1 base and J lost 6; bases outside the gene matches: 9. The CDR3: CASSQGIGTGSSEAFF. The CDR3 bases are TGTGCCAGCAGCCAAGGGATTGGGACAGGGAGCTCTGAAGCTTTCTTT.

This sequence joins TRBV11-2 and TRBJ1-1; the D gene is possibly TRBD1 (6 bases). Trimming took 4 bases from V and 0 from J, leaving 12 bases between them. Looked up from germline, CDR1 is SGHAT and CDR2 is FQNNGV. This CDR3 is built from 15 residues. The CDR3 DNA is TGTGCCAGCAGCTCTTGGACAGCTATGAACACTGAAGCTTTCTTT. Translated, it gives CASSSWTAMNTEAFF.

V gene TRBV24-1 combines with J gene TRBJ1-2; D call uncertain. CDR1 KGHDR and CDR2 SFDVKD come from the germline V gene. CDR3 size: 20 residues. The ends were cut back, 5 bases at V and 1 base at J, with 28 bases in the middle. The CDR3 reads CATSGRPSPGSEGLNYGYTF. The CDR3 DNA reads as TGTGCCACCAGTGGAAGGCCGAGCCCGGGTAGTGAAGGTCTTAACTATGGCTACACCTTC.

The chain recombines TRBV2 with TRBJ1-5; TRBD1 is a possible D gene (5 bases). V was clipped by 5 bases and J by 13 bases, with 15 bases between them. CDR1 is SNHLY and CDR2 is FYNNEI in the germline V gene. The CDR3 totals 12 residues. The CDR3 DNA reads TGTGCCAGCAGTCCGCAGACAGCTTCTCAGCATTTT. Translating it yields CASSPQTASQHF.

This chain's CDR3 is CSVAGGSGDDEQYF. CDR3 bases: TGCAGCGTCGCCGGCGGGAGCGGGGACGACGAGCAGTACTTC. The rearrangement links TRBV29-1 to TRBJ2-7; 7 bases align to TRBD2. V shed 6 bases and J 5 bases; nucleotides not matched to a gene: 13. In germline, CDR1 is SQVTM, CDR2 ANQGSEA. The CDR3 spans 14 residues.

V is TRBV7-2 and J is TRBJ1-2; D possibly corresponds to TRBD1 (6 bases). Looked up from germline, CDR1 is SGHTA and CDR2 is FQGNSA. V dropped 4 bases and J dropped 7 bases, with 16 bases sitting between them. This CDR3 has 14 residues. CDR3 region: CASSSTGWELGYTF. The CDR3 DNA sequence: TGTGCCAGCAGCTCCACAGGGTGGGAACTTGGCTACACCTTC.